Listed below are T cell receptor beta chains from one sample, sequenced in a study of blood T cell repertoires in COVID-19. Measured with immunoSEQ multiplex PCR; TCRdb has only the in-frame clones, and not every one. The sample holds tens of thousands of clones, roughly 84% seen once. The specimen was peripheral blood. The receptors come from a middle-aged man with acute or convalescent COVID-19. CDR3s include the opening cysteine and the closing phenylalanine or tryptophan. The D gene is left open where the match is weak. Rows may omit the clone size; those that give it use once, few, many or a size class.

>TRBV5-6|NA|NA|TRBJ2-2
TGTGCCAGCAGCTTGATAACGGACTTCACCGGGGAGCTGTTTTTT
CASSLITDFTGELFF
>TRBV28|NA|once|TRBJ2-7
TGTGCCAGCAGTTTACGGGGAGGCCGGTCAGGCGAGCAGTACTTC
CASSLRGGRSGEQYF
>TRBV4-1|NA|NA|TRBJ1-3
TGCGCCAGCAGCCAAGGTTTGCAGGTTACGGGAAACACCATATATTTT
CASSQGLQVTGNTIYF
>TRBV5-4|TRBD1|NA|TRBJ1-6
TGTGCCAGCAGCAAGGCCAAGGACAGGGGTTTTTCACCCCTCCACTTT
CASSKAKDRGFSPLHF
>TRBV28|NA|NA|TRBJ2-6
TGTGCCAGCATCTCGGGACAAGCCTCTGGGGCCAACGTCCTGACTTTC
CASISGQASGANVLTF
>TRBV6-5|TRBD1|NA|TRBJ1-2
TGTGCCAGCAGTTACCGGGAGGGGGCGAGCGGCTACACCTTC
CASSYREGASGYTF
>TRBV5-5|NA|NA|TRBJ1-1
TGTGCCAGCAGCTTCGGGGGGGCGAACACTGAAGCTTTCTTT
CASSFGGANTEAFF
>TRBV11-3|TRBD1|NA|TRBJ2-1
TGTGCCAGCAGCCTCGGACAGGTATTGTCCAATGAGCAGTTCTTC
CASSLGQVLSNEQFF
>TRBV6-5|TRBD2|NA|TRBJ2-1
TGTGCCAGCAGTCCTTTAGCGGGAGCCGAGCAGTTCTTC
CASSPLAGAEQFF
>TRBV19|NA|few|TRBJ2-1
TGTGCCAGTAGTATTCTAGGAAATGAGCAGTTCTTC
CASSILGNEQFF
>TRBV4-1|TRBD1|NA|TRBJ2-7
TGCGCCAGCAGCCAAGAGGGACAGTGGTACGAGCAGTACTTC
CASSQEGQWYEQYF
>TRBV2|TRBD1|NA|TRBJ1-2
TGTGCCAGATCTGGACAGGAGCGGGGCTACACCTTC
CARSGQERGYTF
>TRBV6-2/TRBV6-3|TRBD1|medium-sized|TRBJ1-1
TGTGCCAGCAGCAACGACAGGGTCACTGAAGCTTTCTTT
CASSNDRVTEAFF